The source of this TCR beta chain is a study of identical twins. This clonotype was seen only a few times. The antigen remains unidentified. Looked up from germline, CDR1 is MNHNS and CDR2 is SASEGT. This CDR3 spans 15 amino acids. With V trimmed by 5 bases and J by 4 bases, 5 bases remained unmatched. cDNA molecules carried unique molecular identifiers, and template switching added a universal primer site. Each CDR3 protein gets one entry after TCRdb re-called the 5' RACE reads with MiXCR. This table has 450,000 or so distinct CDR3 sequences, around 14% appearing once. Regarding the study as a whole: Conclusions came from cross-sectional statistical analysis, not from following the same donors. Among monozygotic twins, out-of-frame TCR alpha sharing exceeded what models predicted.

These data were also reused for a study on yellow fever vaccine responses in identical twins. This second study says: Among the twins, the vaccine T cell response reportedly seemed partly convergent and partly personalized.

The sequence was obtained from a young woman in good health. The rearrangement uses TRBV6-1 and TRBJ2-3; 11 bases agree with TRBD2. The specimen was CD4+ T cells sorted from blood. The CDR3 loop is CASSRLAGRSDTQYF. The DNA for the CDR3 is TGTGCCAGCAGTCGACTAGCGGGACGGTCAGATACGCAGTATTTT.